This T cell receptor (beta chain) was captured in a study of T cell responses to AZD1222 COVID-19 vaccine (dated by TCRdb to the early 2020s). The study in broad terms: TCR sequencing was performed for about 250 trial participants, of whom about 200 were given two doses of AZD1222 and around 25 were given two doses of MenACWY control vaccine. Trial participants were enrolled by age into subgroups of 18-55, 56-69 and 70-plus years, and around 150, 28 and 57 TCR-sequenced participants, respectively, were included in these subgroups.

Regarding this clone: Its antigen remains unidentified. Base qualities are not at hand, and no much larger clone is one base apart.

Findings and caveats that apply to the study as a whole: Conclusions about previously exposed vaccinees are limited because only six or seven AZD1222 recipients were SARS-CoV-2 seropositive at baseline. Most participants were white British and females outnumbered males, and the authors suggested that clonal diversity may have been underestimated. Nearly half of unique spike-specific TCRs reportedly recognized epitopes outside regions mutated in the B.1.351 and B.1.1.7 variants. A significant rise in spike-specific TCR breadth and depth was observed after two AZD1222 doses relative to day 0 and relative to MenACWY recipients. Because no day 14 peak-response samples were available, repertoires were characterized only after the peak T cell response. The whole spike protein was spanned by vaccine-associated CD4 TCRs, and dominant responses were seen in regions 160-218 and 743-854. In the small 56-69-year group, the increase in depth fell short of significance, most likely because of low power.

The CDR3 regions of human TCRbeta chains were analyzed by immunosequencing. In the paper's pipeline: Repertoire TCRs were checked for matches against a reference library of SARS-CoV-2-specific TCRs that had been generated using the MIRA antigen-specificity platform. Breadth was defined as the fraction of unique TCRs that were SARS-CoV-2-associated. Depth was defined as the fraction of total T cells that were SARS-CoV-2-associated. Using the MIRA data, every spike-specific TCR was mapped to the spike region that the TCR reacted to and assigned to either a CD4 or a CD8 class. Log10-transformed breadth and depth values were compared by one-way ANOVA with Sidak's multiple comparisons tests. The table was pulled from immuneACCESS by TCRdb, which kept in-frame rearrangements only. Such tables lose some clones; where checked, under half of the loss comes from unresolved V genes, and the rest has no known cause. The D gene and trimming were derived from the DNA, and the V and J assignments and clone size from that table. In all, the sample holds 120,000 or so clones, and about 90% of those were seen once. The ten top clones hold less than 4.5% of the sample.

The time point tag for this specimen amounts to: baseline before first vaccination. The treatment or condition label for this specimen denotes: meningococcal conjugate vaccine given as trial control. Vaccinee samples were obtained from the UK trials COV001 and COV002, which included a single-blind randomized controlled phase 2/3 trial of AZD1222 (ChAdOx1 nCoV-19) in healthy adults. For TCRbeta chain sequencing, PBMC samples from trial participants were taken at day 0 and at day 28 after the second dose. This specimen consisted of peripheral blood, obtained on day 0 of MenACWY control vaccination. The receptor's source is an adult in good health.

The CDR3 here reads CASSPAGGGGNTIYF. The nucleotide sequence is TGTGCCAGCAGCCCAGCAGGGGGAGGTGGAAACACCATATATTTT. The chain couples TRBV3-1 (or the pseudogene TRBV3-2) to TRBJ1-3; the central 7 bases match TRBD1. V is cut back by 4 bases and J by 3 bases, with 6 bases in the junction unmatched. Based on the germline V gene (reference sequence), the CDR1 and CDR2 sequences are LGHDT and YNNKEL. Inclusive of the bounding cysteine and phenylalanine, the CDR3 is 15 residues long. Only the CDR3 DNA is retained, 45 bases long and in frame from the first base.